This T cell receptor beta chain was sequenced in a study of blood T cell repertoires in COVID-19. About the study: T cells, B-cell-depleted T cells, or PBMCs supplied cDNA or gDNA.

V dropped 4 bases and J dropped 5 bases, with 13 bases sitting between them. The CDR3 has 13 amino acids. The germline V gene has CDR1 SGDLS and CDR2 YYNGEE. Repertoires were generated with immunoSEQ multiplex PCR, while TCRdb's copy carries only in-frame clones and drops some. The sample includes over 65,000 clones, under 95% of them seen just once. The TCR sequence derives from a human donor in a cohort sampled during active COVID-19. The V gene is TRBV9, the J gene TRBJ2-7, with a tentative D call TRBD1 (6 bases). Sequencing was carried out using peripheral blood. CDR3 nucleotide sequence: TGTGCCAGCAGCCCTCAAGGGGGAAACGAGCAGTACTTC. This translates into CASSPQGGNEQYF.